A selection of T cell receptor beta chains follows, all from one sample in a study of blood T cell repertoires in COVID-19. Assay: immunoSEQ multiplex PCR; the TCRdb copy retains only in-frame clones and omits some. The data contain a few hundred thousand clones, 80% to 90% of them seen just once; the ten biggest clones take up around 3%. The specimen was peripheral blood. These receptors all come from a woman aged 25 to 45 with COVID-19, enrolled during active disease. Both conserved end residues are part of each CDR3. The D gene is left open where the match is weak. Rows may omit the clone size; those that give it use once, few, many or a size class.

TRBJ2-1	TRBD2	TRBV7-2	17	.	CASSPTSGRAWGNEQFF	TGTGCCAGCAGTCCGACTAGCGGGAGGGCCTGGGGGAATGAGCAGTTCTTC
TRBJ1-2	TRBD1	TRBV19	14	.	CASSTGRDSSGYTF	TGTGCCAGTAGTACTGGTAGGGACAGTTCTGGCTACACCTTC
TRBJ1-3	.	TRBV7-2	15	.	CASSLSGLQRNTIYF	TGTGCCAGCAGCTTAAGCGGACTACAACGGAACACCATATATTTT
TRBJ1-2	TRBD1	TRBV5-8	18	.	CASSLYGQGGKTNYGYTF	TGTGCCAGCAGCCTGTATGGACAGGGGGGAAAGACTAACTATGGCTACACCTTC
TRBJ1-1	TRBD1	TRBV19	14	.	CASSPTGEWTEAFF	TGTGCCAGTAGTCCGACAGGGGAGTGGACTGAAGCTTTCTTT
TRBJ1-1	.	TRBV6-5	15	.	CASSYSGQPNTEAFF	TGTGCCAGCAGTTACTCCGGACAGCCGAACACTGAAGCTTTCTTT
TRBJ1-2	.	TRBV28	13	.	CASSLGSSYGYTF	TGTGCCAGCAGTTTGGGCAGTAGCTATGGCTACACCTTC
TRBJ2-2	.	TRBV2	13	.	CASRGVNTGELFF	TGTGCCAGCCGCGGAGTGAACACCGGGGAGCTGTTTTTT
TRBJ1-1	.	TRBV2	11	.	CARTDSTEAFF	TGTGCCAGGACAGATAGCACTGAAGCTTTCTTT
TRBJ2-1	.	TRBV12-5	16	.	CASATPGGLAPGEQFF	TGTGCTAGTGCCACCCCCGGGGGACTCGCACCGGGGGAGCAGTTCTTC
TRBJ2-3	TRBD2	TRBV13	16	.	CASSLTLAQSTDTQYF	TGTGCCAGCAGCCTAACACTAGCGCAAAGCACAGATACGCAGTATTTT
TRBJ1-2	.	TRBV14	13	.	CASSPATGGGYTF	TGTGCCAGCAGCCCTGCGACCGGAGGGGGCTACACCTTC
TRBJ2-7	TRBD2	TRBV19	16	once	CASSTSGGAFRGEQYF	TGTGCCAGTAGCACCAGCGGGGGGGCCTTCCGTGGGGAGCAGTACTTC
TRBJ1-1	.	TRBV29-1	12	.	CSGRRLNTEAFF	TGCAGCGGGAGGAGGTTGAACACTGAAGCTTTCTTT
TRBJ2-3	TRBD2	TRBV24-1	11	.	CAASSGDTQYF	TGTGCTGCTTCTAGCGGCGATACGCAGTATTTT
TRBJ2-3	.	TRBV7-2	16	.	CASSSRALGSTDTQYF	TGTGCCAGCAGCTCTAGAGCACTAGGCAGCACAGATACGCAGTATTTT
TRBJ1-1	.	TRBV10-3	15	.	CAISEVYRVGTEAFF	TGTGCCATCAGTGAGGTTTACAGGGTAGGTACTGAAGCTTTCTTT
TRBJ1-5	.	TRBV19	18	once	CASSPFPTGGVSNQPQHF	TGTGCCAGTAGTCCATTCCCGACAGGCGGTGTTAGCAATCAGCCCCAGCATTTT
TRBJ2-1	TRBD2	TRBV19	14	.	CASSSLAGGGRQFF	TGTGCCAGTAGTAGCCTAGCGGGAGGTGGGAGGCAGTTCTTC
TRBJ2-1	TRBD2	TRBV15	15	.	CATSRGRLAWNEQFF	TGTGCCACCAGCAGAGGGAGACTAGCGTGGAATGAGCAGTTCTTC
TRBJ2-4	.	TRBV25-1	16	.	CASSESDRGAKNIQYF	TGTGCCAGCAGTGAATCGGATCGGGGAGCCAAAAACATTCAGTACTTC
TRBJ1-5	.	TRBV5-8	14	.	CASSLRGSNQPQHF	TGTGCCAGCAGCTTGAGGGGAAGCAATCAGCCCCAGCATTTT
TRBJ1-2	.	TRBV24-1	14	.	CATSDSAGRYGYTF	TGTGCCACCAGTGATTCGGCGGGCCGCTATGGCTACACCTTC
TRBJ2-5	.	TRBV20-1	12	.	CSASVLQETQYF	TGCAGTGCTAGTGTACTCCAAGAGACCCAGTACTTC
TRBJ2-7	TRBD1	TRBV5-6	13	.	CASSVRQGMLQYF	TGTGCCAGCAGCGTCAGACAGGGGATGTTGCAGTACTTC
TRBJ1-2	TRBD1	TRBV2	14	.	CASRGQGRDYGYTF	TGTGCCAGCCGAGGACAGGGGAGAGACTATGGCTACACCTTC
TRBJ1-1	.	TRBV4-1	15	.	CASSQTNQGNTEAFF	TGCGCCAGCAGCCAGACGAACCAGGGGAACACTGAAGCTTTCTTT